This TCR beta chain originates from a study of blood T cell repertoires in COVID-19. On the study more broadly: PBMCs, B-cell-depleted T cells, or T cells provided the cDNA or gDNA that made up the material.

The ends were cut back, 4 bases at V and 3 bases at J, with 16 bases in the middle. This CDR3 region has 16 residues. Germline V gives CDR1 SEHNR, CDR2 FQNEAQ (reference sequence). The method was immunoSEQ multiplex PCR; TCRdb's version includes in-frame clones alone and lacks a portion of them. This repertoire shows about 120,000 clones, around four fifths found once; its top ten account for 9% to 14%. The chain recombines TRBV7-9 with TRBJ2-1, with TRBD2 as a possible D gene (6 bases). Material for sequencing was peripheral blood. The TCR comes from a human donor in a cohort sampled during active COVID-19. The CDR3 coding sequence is TGTGCCAGCAGCTCACTCGGGACTCTAAGCTACAATGAGCAGTTCTTC. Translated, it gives CASSSLGTLSYNEQFF.